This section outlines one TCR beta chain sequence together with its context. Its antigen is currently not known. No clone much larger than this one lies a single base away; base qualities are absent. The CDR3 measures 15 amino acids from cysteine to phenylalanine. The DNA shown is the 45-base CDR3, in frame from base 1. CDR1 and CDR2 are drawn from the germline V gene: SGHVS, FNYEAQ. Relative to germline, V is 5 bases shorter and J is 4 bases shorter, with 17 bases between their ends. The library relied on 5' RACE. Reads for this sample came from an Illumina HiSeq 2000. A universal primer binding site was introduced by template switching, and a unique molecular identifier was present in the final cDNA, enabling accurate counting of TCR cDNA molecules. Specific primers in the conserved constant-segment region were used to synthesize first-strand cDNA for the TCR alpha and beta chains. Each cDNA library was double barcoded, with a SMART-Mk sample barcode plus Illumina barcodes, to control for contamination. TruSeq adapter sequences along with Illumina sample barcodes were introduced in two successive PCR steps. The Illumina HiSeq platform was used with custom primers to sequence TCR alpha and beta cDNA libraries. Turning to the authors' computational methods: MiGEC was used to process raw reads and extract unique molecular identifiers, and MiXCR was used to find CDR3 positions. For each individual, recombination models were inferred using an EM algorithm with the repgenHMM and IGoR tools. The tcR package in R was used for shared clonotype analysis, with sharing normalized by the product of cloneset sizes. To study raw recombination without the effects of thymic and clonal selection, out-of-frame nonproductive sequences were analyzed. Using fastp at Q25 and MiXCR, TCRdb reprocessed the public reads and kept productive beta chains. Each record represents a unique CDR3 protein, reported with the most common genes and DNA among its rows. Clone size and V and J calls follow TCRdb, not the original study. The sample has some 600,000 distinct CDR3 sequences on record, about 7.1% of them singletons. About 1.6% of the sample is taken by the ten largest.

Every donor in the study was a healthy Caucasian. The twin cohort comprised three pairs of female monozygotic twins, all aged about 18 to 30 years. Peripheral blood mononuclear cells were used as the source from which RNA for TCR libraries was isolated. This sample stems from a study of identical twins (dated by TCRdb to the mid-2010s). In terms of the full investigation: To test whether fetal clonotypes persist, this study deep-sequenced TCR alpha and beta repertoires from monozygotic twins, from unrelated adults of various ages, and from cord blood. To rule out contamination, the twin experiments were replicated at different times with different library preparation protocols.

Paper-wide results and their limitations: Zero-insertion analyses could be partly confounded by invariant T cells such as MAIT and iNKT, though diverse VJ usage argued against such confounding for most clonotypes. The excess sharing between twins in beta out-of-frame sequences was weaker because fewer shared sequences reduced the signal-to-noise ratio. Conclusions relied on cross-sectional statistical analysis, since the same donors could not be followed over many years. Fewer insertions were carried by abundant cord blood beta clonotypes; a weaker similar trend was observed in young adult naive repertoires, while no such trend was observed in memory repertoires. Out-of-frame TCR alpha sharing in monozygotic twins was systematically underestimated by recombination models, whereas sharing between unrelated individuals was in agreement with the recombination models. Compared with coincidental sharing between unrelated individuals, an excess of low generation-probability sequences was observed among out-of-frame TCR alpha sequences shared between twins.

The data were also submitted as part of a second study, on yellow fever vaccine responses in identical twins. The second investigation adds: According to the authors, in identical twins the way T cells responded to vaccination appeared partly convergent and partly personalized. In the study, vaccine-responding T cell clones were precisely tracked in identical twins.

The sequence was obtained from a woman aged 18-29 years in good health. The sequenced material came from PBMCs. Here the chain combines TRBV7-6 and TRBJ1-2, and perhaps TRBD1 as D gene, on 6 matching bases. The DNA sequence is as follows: TGTGCCAGCAGCCCCACCTCCGGGACACCCTATGGCTACACCTTC. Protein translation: CASSPTSGTPYGYTF.